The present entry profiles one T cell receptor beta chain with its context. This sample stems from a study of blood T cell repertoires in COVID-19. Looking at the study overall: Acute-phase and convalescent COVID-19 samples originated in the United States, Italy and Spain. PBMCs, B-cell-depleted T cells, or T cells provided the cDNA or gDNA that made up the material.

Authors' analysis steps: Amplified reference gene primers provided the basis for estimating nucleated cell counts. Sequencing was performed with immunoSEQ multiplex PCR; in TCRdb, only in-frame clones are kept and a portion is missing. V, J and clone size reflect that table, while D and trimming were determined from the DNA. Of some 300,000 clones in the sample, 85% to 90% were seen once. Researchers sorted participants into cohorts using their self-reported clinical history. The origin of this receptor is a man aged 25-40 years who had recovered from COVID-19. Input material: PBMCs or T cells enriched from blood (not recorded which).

The DNA for the CDR3 is TGTGCCACCAGCAGACCTAAGGGACAGGGGGTCAATCAGCCCCAGCATTTT. Translating it yields CATSRPKGQGVNQPQHF. The chain combines TRBV15 with TRBJ1-5; 11 positions agree with TRBD1. Looked up from germline, CDR1 is LNHNV and CDR2 is YYDKDF (reference sequence). The CDR3 runs 17 residues. V shed 2 bases, J shed 3 bases, and the junction held 6 bases outside the gene matches.